The T cell receptor beta chain under discussion was sequenced for a study of OX40 agonist ivuxolimab in advanced cancers. About the research overall: Age averaged about 62 years (range roughly 23 to 79), and just over 80% were male. Overall study results and limits: There were, on average, more expanded clones in CD8+ T cells than in CD4+.

The CDR3 has 18 amino acids. Turning to this clone: Its target is not known.

Here immunoSEQ multiplex PCR was the method, and the copy in TCRdb shows in-frame clones only, minus some. The sample shows about 82,000 clones, 86% of them seen only once. This sequence originates from an adult with an advanced solid tumor such as melanoma, head and neck, liver or kidney cancer. Here the sequenced sample was CD4+ or CD8+ T cells sorted from blood, taken in a trial of the OX40 agonist ivuxolimab. The rearrangement links TRBV12-1 to TRBJ2-3; TRBD2, the table's D call, was not compared with the DNA. TRBV12-1 is a known pseudogene. CDR3 nucleotide sequence: TGTGCCAGCAGCTTTGCGCTGGGACTAGCGGGGGGCACAGATACGCAGTATTTT. Protein: CASSFALGLAGGTDTQYF.